These 13 T cell receptor beta chains were sequenced from one sample in a study of control samples from healthy donors and cancer patients. The data were produced by immunoSEQ multiplex PCR, yet TCRdb's version contains in-frame clones alone and is incomplete. The sample contains 170,000 or so clones, just under 95% of which appear only once. The sequenced material came from blood. Receptors originate from a man younger than 30 in good health.

The chain combines TRBV6-2 or TRBV6-3 with TRBJ1-5, with D perhaps TRBD1 (6 bases). CDR1 and CDR2 (germline): MNHEY, SVGEGT. The CDR3 length is 14 residues. Trimming removed 4 bases from V and 7 bases from J, with 14 bases in between. Here the CDR3 DNA reads TGTGCCAGCAGTTCCGCAGGGGAGAACCAGCCCCAGCATTTT. It yields the protein CASSSAGENQPQHF.

Worth noting for this clone: Additional DNA sequences in this sample encode the identical CDR3. The chain carries TRBV19 and TRBJ1-1; no definite D call. The CDR3 runs to 13 residues. Trimming took 3 bases from V and 2 from J, leaving 7 bases between them. Per the germline V gene, CDR1 is LNHDA and CDR2 is SQIVND (reference sequence). Here the CDR3 DNA reads TGTGCCAGTAGTATTGGCGGAAACACTGAAGCTTTCTTT. It yields the protein CASSIGGNTEAFF.

The chain carries TRBV7-9 and TRBJ1-6; D gene uncertain. V gave up 5 bases and J gave up 10 bases, with 15 bases separating them. Germline values: CDR1 SEHNR, CDR2 FQNEAQ (reference sequence). This CDR3 is 14 amino acids long. The DNA for the CDR3 is TGTGCCAGCAGCCGAGGAGACACGGGCTCACCCCTCCACTTT. Protein sequence: CASSRGDTGSPLHF. The whole variable domain, filled in from reference TRBV7-9 and TRBJ1-6, reads DTGVSQNPRHKITKRGQNVTFRCDPISEHNRLYWYRQTLGQGPEFLTYFQNEAQLEKSRLLSDRFSAERPKGSFSTLEIQRTEQGDSAMYLCASSRGDTGSPLHFGNGTRLTVT.

In nucleotides, the CDR3 is TGTGCCAGCTCACCTACCCGGGGGGCGCGGCAAGAGACCCAGTACTTC. It yields the protein CASSPTRGARQETQYF. This chain connects TRBV18 to TRBJ2-5; weak D call: TRBD2 (7 bases). CDR3 size: 16 residues. Germline values: CDR1 KGHSH, CDR2 LQKENI. V was pared by 3 bases and J by 2 bases, with 16 bases between.

This chain links TRBV3-1 (or the pseudogene TRBV3-2) with TRBJ2-1; D ambiguous. Germline V gene lookup returns CDR1 LGHDT and CDR2 YNNKEL (reference sequence). This CDR3 is built from 15 residues. With 6 bases removed from V and 0 bases from J, the gap between germline ends came to 12 bases. This chain's CDR3 is CASSRWSASYNEQFF. CDR3 coding DNA: TGTGCCAGCAGTCGTTGGTCAGCCTCCTACAATGAGCAGTTCTTC.

The rearrangement uses TRBV3-1 (or the pseudogene TRBV3-2) and TRBJ2-2; TRBD2 matches at 8 bases. Germline CDR1 is LGHDT and CDR2 is YNNKEL (reference sequence). This CDR3 contains 13 residues. The trim removed 6 bases at V and 8 bases at J, leaving 5 bases unmatched. The CDR3 spells CASRNIAGGELFF. The CDR3 DNA reads as TGTGCCAGCAGGAATATAGCGGGGGGGGAGCTGTTTTTT.

The rearrangement uses TRBV30 and TRBJ2-3, with a weak D call TRBD2 (6 bases). V was clipped by 5 bases and J by 6 bases, with 12 bases between them. This CDR3 has 12 amino acids. Germline CDR1 reads GTSNPN; CDR2 reads SVGIG (reference sequence). The DNA for the CDR3 is TGTGCCTGGGCCGGGGGTTGGGATACGCAGTATTTT. Translating gives CAWAGGWDTQYF.

This chain connects TRBV2 to TRBJ2-2; D gene uncertain. The length of the CDR3 is 12 residues. V was trimmed by 6 bases and J by 6 bases, leaving 8 bases between them. Germline lookup yields CDR1 SNHLY and CDR2 FYNNEI. The CDR3, as DNA: TGTGCCAGCAGGAAGGGATCCGGGGAGCTGTTTTTT. Its protein product is CASRKGSGELFF.

Details on this clone: Other DNA sequences of this sample code for an identical CDR3. J is TRBJ1-6 and V is TRBV5-6, with 9 bases fitting TRBD1. Looked up from germline, CDR1 is SGHDT and CDR2 is YYEEEE. The CDR3 spans 14 residues. The trim removed 3 bases at V and 8 bases at J, leaving 3 bases unmatched. The CDR3 is CASSWGQGDSPLHF. CDR3 bases: TGTGCCAGCAGCTGGGGACAGGGCGATTCACCCCTCCACTTT. The whole variable domain, remainder taken from reference TRBV5-6 and TRBJ1-6, is DAGVTQSPTHLIKTRGQQVTLRCSPKSGHDTVSWYQQALGQGPQFIFQYYEEEERQRGNFPDRFSGHQFPNYSSELNVNALLLGDSALYLCASSWGQGDSPLHFGNGTRLTVT.

The chain couples TRBV25-1 to TRBJ2-5; no clear D gene. The V end was cut by 2 bases, the J end by 5 bases, with 9 bases between. Per germline, CDR1 MGHDK and CDR2 SYGVNS. CDR3 length: 13 amino acids. CDR3: CASSEPRTETQYF. The CDR3 DNA reads as TGTGCCAGCAGTGAACCAAGGACGGAGACCCAGTACTTC.

This sequence joins TRBV21-1 and TRBJ2-6; the table assigns TRBD2, which was not confirmed against the DNA. TRBV21-1 is assigned pseudogene status. CDR3 length equals 14 residues. CDR3 coding DNA: TGTGCCAGCAGGGGACTGTCTGGGGCCAACGTCCTGACTTTC. Translation: CASRGLSGANVLTF.

CDR3 sequence (DNA): TGCGCCAGCAGCCAATGGGTCGGGACTGGTGAGCAGTTCTTC. The encoded protein is CASSQWVGTGEQFF. The chain is built from TRBV4-1 and TRBJ2-1, with D tentatively TRBD2 (6 bases). The length of the CDR3 is 14 residues. Germline V gene data show CDR1 as MGHRA and CDR2 as YSYEKL. Trimming stripped 2 bases from V and 9 bases from J, with 14 bases between.

This clone was detected once. The chain is built from TRBV6-2 or TRBV6-3 and TRBJ2-1; D call uncertain. The V gene's germline CDR1 is MNHEY and CDR2 SVGEGT. There are 12 residues in the CDR3. With 6 bases removed from V and 5 bases from J, the gap between germline ends came to 8 bases. In DNA, the CDR3 is TGTGCCAGCAGCTCCGACAACAATGAGCAGTTCTTC. Amino acids: CASSSDNNEQFF.